This T cell receptor beta chain was obtained from a study of blood T cell repertoires in COVID-19. Across the study: Samples came from the United States, Italy and Spain, spanning acute and convalescent COVID-19.

V was pared by 4 bases and J by 9 bases, with 14 bases of the junction left unmatched. CDR1 is SGHTA and CDR2 is FQGNSA in the germline V gene. CDR3 length equals 16 residues. Authors' data handling: Estimation of nucleated cell counts relied on the amplification of reference gene primers. TCRdb keeps only in-frame clones here, not all; method: immunoSEQ multiplex PCR. V and J calls and clone size are those listed in that table; D and trimming were worked out from the DNA. The sample holds tens of thousands of clones, 60% to 85% seen once. The receptor was isolated from a woman of 80 years or more with active or convalescent COVID-19. The genes are TRBV7-2 and TRBJ2-1; 8 nucleotides line up with TRBD2. Sequenced input: peripheral blood. Written as DNA, the CDR3 is TGTGCCAGCAGCTCCTATTCGTACCGGGGGGGCAGTGAGCAGTTCTTC. This translates into CASSSYSYRGGSEQFF.